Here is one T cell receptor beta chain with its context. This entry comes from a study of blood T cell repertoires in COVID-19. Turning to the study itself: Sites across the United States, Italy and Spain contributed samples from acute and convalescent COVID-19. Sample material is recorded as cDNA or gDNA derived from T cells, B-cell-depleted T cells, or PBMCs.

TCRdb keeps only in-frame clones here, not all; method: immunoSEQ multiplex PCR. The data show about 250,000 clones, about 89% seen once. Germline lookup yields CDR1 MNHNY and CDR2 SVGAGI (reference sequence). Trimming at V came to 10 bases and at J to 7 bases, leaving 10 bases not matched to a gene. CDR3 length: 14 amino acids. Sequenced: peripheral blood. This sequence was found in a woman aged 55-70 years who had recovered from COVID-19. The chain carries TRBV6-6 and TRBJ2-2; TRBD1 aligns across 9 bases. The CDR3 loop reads CATFDRGSSGELFF. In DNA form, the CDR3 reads TGTGCCACCTTCGACAGGGGGTCGAGCGGGGAGCTGTTTTTT.